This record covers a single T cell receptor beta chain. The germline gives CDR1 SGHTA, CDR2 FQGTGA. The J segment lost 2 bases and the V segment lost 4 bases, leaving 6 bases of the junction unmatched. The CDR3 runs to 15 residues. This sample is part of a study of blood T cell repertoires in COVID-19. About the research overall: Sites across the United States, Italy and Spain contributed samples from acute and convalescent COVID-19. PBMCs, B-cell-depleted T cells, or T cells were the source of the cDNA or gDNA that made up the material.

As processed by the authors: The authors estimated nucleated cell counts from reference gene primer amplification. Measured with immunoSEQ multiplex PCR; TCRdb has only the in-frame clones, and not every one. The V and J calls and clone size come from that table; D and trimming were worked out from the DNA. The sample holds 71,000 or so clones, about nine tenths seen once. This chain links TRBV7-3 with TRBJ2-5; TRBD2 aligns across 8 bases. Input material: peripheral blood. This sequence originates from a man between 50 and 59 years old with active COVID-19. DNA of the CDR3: TGTGCCAGCAGCTCCCGGAGCGGGGGACAAGAGACCCAGTACTTC. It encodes CASSSRSGGQETQYF.